These 32 T cell receptor beta chains were all obtained from the same sample, sequenced in a study of cytomegalovirus exposure and HLA in healthy donors. The PCR ran on 60 Vbeta and 13 Jbeta primers. The repertoire was sequenced with immunoSEQ multiplex PCR; TCRdb's copy has only in-frame clones and lacks some. The sample lists about 200,000 clones; more than 75% were seen once. Sequenced input: PBMCs. These receptors all come from a man in his forties or fifties in good health and CMV-seropositive.

The chain combines TRBV14 with TRBJ1-6; D is unresolved. Germline V gene lookup returns CDR1 SGHDN and CDR2 FVKESK. CDR3 length: 16 residues. Trimming left V 3 bases short and J 8 bases short, with 17 bases between. The CDR3 DNA follows: TGTGCCAGCAGCCACACGACGGGAGGGAGGGATTCACCCCTCCACTTT. This translates into CASSHTTGGRDSPLHF.

The chain joins TRBV4-3 to TRBJ2-2; 10 bases are shared with TRBD1. The V gene's germline CDR1 is LGHNA and CDR2 YSLEER. This CDR3 is built from 17 residues. The V and J ends lost 4 bases and 0 bases, in that order; junction bases with no gene match: 5. The chain's CDR3 is CASSLGQGVSNTGELFF. As DNA, the CDR3 is TGCGCCAGCAGCCTAGGACAGGGGGTTTCGAACACCGGGGAGCTGTTTTTT.

This clone came up once. V gene TRBV11-3 combines with J gene TRBJ2-1; 14 nucleotides match TRBD2. Germline values: CDR1 SGHNT, CDR2 YENEEA. This CDR3 region has 14 residues. Trimming cost V 3 bases and J 12 bases; bases outside gene matches: 4. The CDR3 sequence is CASSLGLAGDRQFF. CDR3 sequence (DNA): TGTGCCAGCAGCTTGGGACTAGCGGGAGACAGGCAGTTCTTC.

The V and J genes are TRBV5-4 and TRBJ2-1; a weak D match, TRBD2 (5 bases). Trimming cost V 4 bases and J 3 bases, with 11 bases left between them. Germline V CDR1 and CDR2: SGHNT, YYREEE (reference sequence). The CDR3 is 14 residues long. CDR3 in DNA: TGTGCCAGCAGCAAGCCCCGGGACTACAATGAGCAGTTCTTC. Translation: CASSKPRDYNEQFF.

This rearrangement joins TRBV4-1 to TRBJ2-5; 8 bases agree with TRBD2. After removal of 1 base from V and 4 bases from J, the junction contained 8 bases not matched to a gene. Germline loops: CDR1 MGHRA, CDR2 YSYEKL. The CDR3 has 16 residues. CDR3 coding DNA: TGCGCCAGCAGCCAAGGCGGGGGGTTGTTAGCAGAGACCCAGTACTTC. Translating gives CASSQGGGLLAETQYF.

The chain couples TRBV7-2 to TRBJ2-3, with TRBD2 identical over 9 bases. V shed 5 bases, J shed 5 bases, and the junction held 5 bases outside the gene matches. Germline CDR1 is SGHTA and CDR2 is FQGNSA. The CDR3 runs to 14 residues. This CDR3 is CASSLGLALDTQYF. CDR3 DNA sequence: TGTGCCAGCAGCCTTGGACTAGCGTTAGATACGCAGTATTTT. The full variable domain, with the rest looked up from reference TRBV7-2 and TRBJ2-3, is GAGVSQSPSNKVTEKGKDVELRCDPISGHTALYWYRQSLGQGLEFLIYFQGNSAPDKSGLPSDRFSAERTGGSVSTLTIQRTQQEDSAVYLCASSLGLALDTQYFGPGTRLTVL.

This chain links TRBV28 with TRBJ1-1; 9 bases line up with TRBD1. The J segment lost 12 bases and the V segment lost 6 bases, leaving 8 bases of the junction unmatched. Germline V lookup: CDR1 MDHEN, CDR2 SYDVKM. CDR3 length equals 12 residues. DNA of the CDR3: TGTGCCAGCAGGGATCCGGGACAGGGTTCTTTCTTT. Its translation: CASRDPGQGSFF.

This clone came up a few times. This chain links TRBV6-5 with TRBJ1-5; 10 nucleotides align to TRBD1. The germline CDR1 and CDR2 sequences are MNHEY and SVGAGI. The CDR3 has 14 residues. The junction had 9 bases not matched to a gene; V was cut back by 5 bases and J by 11 bases. The DNA of the CDR3 is TGTGCCAGCAGTGGCCGGGACAGGGGCCTCTCCCAGCATTTT. The encoded protein is CASSGRDRGLSQHF.

This clone was recorded a few times. The genes are TRBV18 and TRBJ2-5; D not resolved. Germline loops: CDR1 KGHSH, CDR2 LQKENI. This CDR3 is 13 amino acids long. Trimming cost V 5 bases and J 5 bases, with 12 bases left between them. The CDR3 DNA sequence: TGTGCCAGCTCAAAGGAGTTACGGGAGACCCAGTACTTC. Translating gives CASSKELRETQYF.

The genes are TRBV30 and TRBJ2-1, with D perhaps matching TRBD1 (5 bases). With 5 bases removed from V and 3 bases from J, the gap between germline ends came to 17 bases. The CDR3 is 15 amino acids. The germline CDR1 and CDR2 sequences are GTSNPN and SVGIG (reference sequence). For the CDR3, the DNA is TGTGCCTGGGCTAGTACACTGGGGCTCTACAATGAGCAGTTCTTC. Protein: CAWASTLGLYNEQFF.

This chain links TRBV6-5 with TRBJ1-4; the D is unclear. V gave up 6 bases and J gave up 7 bases, with 9 bases separating them. The CDR3 sequence is 12 residues long. The germline V gene encodes CDR1 MNHEY and CDR2 SVGAGI. This CDR3 reads CASSWAGEKLFF. The CDR3 region has the DNA TGTGCCAGCAGCTGGGCGGGTGAAAAACTGTTTTTT.

The chain carries TRBV25-1 and TRBJ1-2; D is possibly TRBD1 (5 bases). V was pared by 2 bases and J by 4 bases, with 17 bases between. The CDR3 contains 16 residues. Germline V CDR1 and CDR2: MGHDK, SYGVNS. The DNA for the CDR3 is TGTGCCAGCAGTGAAGAAGGCCCCCCGGGGGGCTATGGCTACACCTTC. Amino acid sequence: CASSEEGPPGGYGYTF.

This clone is a singleton in its sample. V gene TRBV7-3 combines with J gene TRBJ2-6; a weak D match, TRBD2 (6 bases). The CDR3 runs 14 residues. Looked up from germline, CDR1 is SGHTA and CDR2 is FQGTGA. V was cut by 5 bases and J by 3 bases, with 8 bases left in between. The CDR3 region is CASSLGGGANVLTF. Here the CDR3 DNA reads TGTGCCAGCAGCCTCGGGGGTGGGGCCAACGTCCTGACTTTC.

This chain links TRBV9 with TRBJ2-1; weak D call: TRBD2 (6 bases). This CDR3 region has 15 residues. V was shortened by 2 bases and J by 3 bases, with 12 bases between the two germline ends. Germline V gives CDR1 SGDLS, CDR2 YYNGEE. In DNA, the CDR3 is TGTGCCAGCAGCGTCCAGGTGGGGGGCTACAATGAGCAGTTCTTC. Translating it yields CASSVQVGGYNEQFF.

The V call is TRBV7-2, the J call TRBJ2-2; D might be TRBD2 (5 bases). Germline CDR1 is SGHTA and CDR2 is FQGNSA. Trimming removed 5 bases at V and 14 bases at J, with 15 bases between. This CDR3 region has 12 residues. CDR3 protein: CASSPAGSELFF. The CDR3, as DNA: TGTGCCAGCAGCCCGGCGGGTTCGGAACTGTTTTTT.

The chain links TRBV5-6 to TRBJ1-1; TRBD1 matches 7 bases. Germline V gene sequence: CDR1 SGHDT, CDR2 YYEEEE. Losses at the gene ends were 2 bases for V and 1 base for J; bases not matched to a gene: 8. The CDR3 spans 16 residues. This chain's CDR3 is CASSFNRDSKNTEAFF. The CDR3 DNA sequence: TGTGCCAGCAGCTTTAACCGGGACAGTAAGAACACTGAAGCTTTCTTT.

V gene TRBV19 combines with J gene TRBJ1-6; D gene ambiguous. The ends were cut back, 6 bases at V and 7 bases at J, with 13 bases in the middle. The CDR3 has 14 amino acids. Germline-derived CDR1 and CDR2 are LNHDA and SQIVND (reference sequence). The CDR3 loop reads CASRRVWENSPLHF. The CDR3 DNA reads TGTGCCAGTAGGAGGGTATGGGAGAATTCACCCCTCCACTTT.

The chain recombines TRBV12-5 with TRBJ1-2, with unresolved D. V lost 0 bases and J lost 4, with 6 bases in between. Germline V gene sequence: CDR1 LGHNT, CDR2 FRNRAP. The CDR3 runs to 13 residues. Here the CDR3 reads CASGLVLGYGYTF. The CDR3 DNA sequence: TGTGCTAGTGGTTTGGTTCTAGGCTATGGCTACACCTTC.

This chain links TRBV19 with TRBJ2-7; D remains ambiguous. V was clipped by 5 bases and J by 2 bases, with 10 bases between them. Germline V gene data show CDR1 as LNHDA and CDR2 as SQIVND (reference sequence). CDR3 size: 13 residues. The CDR3 sequence is CASSPRHPYEQYF. The CDR3, as DNA: TGTGCCAGTAGTCCCAGACATCCCTACGAGCAGTACTTC.

The genes are TRBV19 and TRBJ1-5; D is unclear. The germline V gene has CDR1 LNHDA and CDR2 SQIVND (reference sequence). The ends were cut back, 0 bases at V and 3 bases at J, with 3 bases in the middle. The CDR3 loop spans 13 amino acids. The CDR3 DNA sequence: TGTGCCAGTAGTATAGAACACAATCAGCCCCAGCATTTT. Encoded protein: CASSIEHNQPQHF. Full variable domain (outside the CDR3, taken from reference TRBV19 and TRBJ1-5): DGGITQSPKYLFRKEGQNVTLSCEQNLNHDAMYWYRQDPGQGLRLIYYSQIVNDFQKGDIAEGYSVSREKKESFPLTVTSAQKNPTAFYLCASSIEHNQPQHFGDGTRLSIL.

The chain employs TRBV4-3 and TRBJ2-2; 8 positions agree with TRBD1. J lost 6 bases, V lost 4 bases, and 7 bases had no gene match. The CDR3 totals 15 residues. From germline, CDR1 is LGHNA and CDR2 YSLEER. The DNA of the CDR3 is TGCGCCAGCAGCCCCGGACAGGGTCGGGCCGGGGAGCTGTTTTTT. This encodes CASSPGQGRAGELFF.

This rearrangement joins TRBV6-5 to TRBJ2-7; TRBD2 agrees at 7 bases. The CDR3 is 16 residues long. The trim removed 0 bases at V and 2 bases at J, leaving 7 bases unmatched. Germline V gene lookup returns CDR1 MNHEY and CDR2 SVGAGI. CDR3 residues: CASSYSRGSGPYEQYF. DNA for the CDR3: TGTGCCAGCAGTTACTCGAGAGGTAGCGGGCCCTACGAGCAGTACTTC.

V and J are TRBV28 and TRBJ1-1, with TRBD1 matching over 8 bases. V shed 3 bases and J 3 bases; nucleotides not matched to a gene: 6. In germline, CDR1 is MDHEN, CDR2 SYDVKM. The CDR3 has 15 amino acids. CDR3 nucleotide sequence: TGTGCCAGCAGTTTGCCCTCGACAGGGGACACTGAAGCTTTCTTT. Encoded protein: CASSLPSTGDTEAFF.

This clone was counted once. The chain is built from TRBV5-1 and TRBJ2-2; D is undetermined. Trimming pared 0 bases from V and 7 bases from J, leaving 7 bases between. CDR3 length: 13 residues. From germline, CDR1 is SGHRS and CDR2 YFSETQ. CDR3 sequence: CASSLAGVGELFF. In DNA form, the CDR3 reads TGCGCCAGCAGCTTGGCCGGAGTCGGGGAGCTGTTTTTT. The whole variable domain, remainder taken from reference TRBV5-1 and TRBJ2-2, is KAGVTQTPRYLIKTRGQQVTLSCSPISGHRSVSWYQQTPGQGLQFLFEYFSETQRNKGNFPGRFSGRQFSNSRSEMNVSTLELGDSALYLCASSLAGVGELFFGEGSRLTVL.

This sequence joins TRBV5-1 and TRBJ2-7; possibly TRBD2 for D (5 bases). Germline V gives CDR1 SGHRS, CDR2 YFSETQ. This CDR3 spans 11 amino acids. Trimming left V 7 bases short and J 4 bases short, with 9 bases between. The chain's CDR3 is CASRDYYEQYF. CDR3 sequence (DNA): TGCGCCAGCCGCGACTATTACGAGCAGTACTTC.

The chain employs TRBV6-5 and TRBJ1-1; a possible D gene is TRBD1 (6 bases). Germline V CDR1 and CDR2: MNHEY, SVGAGI. This CDR3 has 11 amino acids. V lost 8 bases, J lost 4 bases, and 8 bases lay in between. The CDR3 DNA reads as TGTGCCAGCCAGGGGCCCACTGAAGCTTTCTTT. Its translation is CASQGPTEAFF.

This clone was detected only a few times. The V and J genes are TRBV27 and TRBJ2-6; TRBD1 matches 7 bases. This CDR3 is 16 amino acids long. Germline loops: CDR1 MNHEY, CDR2 SMNVEV (reference sequence). J lost 3 bases, V lost 5 bases, and 7 bases had no gene match. CDR3 sequence (DNA): TGTGCCAGCAGTATTACAGGGGCGGGTGGGGCCAACGTCCTGACTTTC. Amino acids: CASSITGAGGANVLTF.

This chain joins TRBV7-2 and TRBJ2-7; possibly TRBD2 for D (5 bases). V was pared by 2 bases and J by 5 bases, with 13 bases between. From germline, CDR1 is SGHTA and CDR2 FQGNSA. This CDR3 contains 14 residues. The CDR3 nucleotides read TGTGCCAGCAGCTTAACGGGATTCACGGACGAGCAGTACTTC. This translates into CASSLTGFTDEQYF.

The genes are TRBV30 and TRBJ2-7; D may be TRBD1 (6 bases). From germline, CDR1 is GTSNPN and CDR2 SVGIG (reference sequence). The CDR3 loop spans 13 amino acids. V lost 4 bases, J lost 2 bases, and 12 bases lay in between. This CDR3 reads CAWTRQAPYEQYF. DNA of the CDR3: TGTGCCTGGACCAGACAGGCCCCCTACGAGCAGTACTTC. Using reference TRBV30 and TRBJ2-7 for the parts outside the CDR3, the full variable domain is SQTIHQWPATLVQPVGSPLSLECTVEGTSNPNLYWYRQAAGRGLQLLFYSVGIGQISSEVPQNLSASRPQDRQFILSSKKLLLSDSGFYLCAWTRQAPYEQYFGPGTRLTVT.

The V gene is TRBV10-2, the J gene TRBJ2-3; 11 bases fit TRBD2. The CDR3 consists of 15 residues. Germline trimming cut 10 bases from V and 3 bases from J; bases unmatched to any gene: 9. CDR1 and CDR2 from the germline V gene are WSHSY and SAAADI. CDR3 DNA: TGCGCCACCAATAGCGGGAGGGCCGGAACAGATACGCAGTATTTT. Protein sequence: CATNSGRAGTDTQYF.

The chain joins TRBV23-1 to TRBJ2-6; D remains ambiguous. TRBV23-1 is given ORF status, its function remaining uncertain. The ends were cut back, 0 bases at V and 0 bases at J, with 3 bases in the middle. This CDR3 spans 15 amino acids. The CDR3 bases are TGCGCCAGCAGTCAATCATACTCTGGGGCCAACGTCCTGACTTTC. Protein: CASSQSYSGANVLTF.

The V gene is TRBV6-1, the J gene TRBJ2-3; D gene uncertain. Germline V lookup: CDR1 MNHNS, CDR2 SASEGT. Trimming stripped 2 bases from V and 5 bases from J, with 8 bases between. The CDR3 spans 13 residues. The CDR3 reads CASSEMRGDTQYF. The CDR3 nucleotides read TGTGCCAGCAGTGAAATGCGAGGAGATACGCAGTATTTT.